A single sample is the source of the 10 T cell receptor beta chains below, sequenced in a study of cytomegalovirus exposure and HLA in healthy donors. With 60 Vbeta and 13 Jbeta primers, the PCR was carried out. Sequencing was performed with immunoSEQ multiplex PCR; in TCRdb, only in-frame clones are kept and a portion is missing. The sample contains about 130,000 clones, 80% of which appear only once. Sequencing used PBMCs. The receptors derive from a male donor in good health and CMV-seronegative.

This clone was picked up one time. The chain uses TRBV6-5 and TRBJ1-2, with TRBD1 matching over 9 bases. After removal of 5 bases from V and 7 bases from J, the junction contained 5 bases not matched to a gene. CDR1 and CDR2 (germline): MNHEY, SVGAGI. The CDR3 consists of 13 residues. The CDR3 here is CASSPDRGLGYTF. CDR3 coding DNA: TGTGCCAGCAGTCCGGACAGGGGCCTTGGCTACACCTTC.

This clone appeared once. The chain carries TRBV30 and TRBJ1-1; D unresolved. The CDR3 extends over 12 amino acids. Trimming removed 2 bases at V and 4 bases at J, with 8 bases between. Germline CDR1 reads GTSNPN; CDR2 reads SVGIG (reference sequence). CDR3 sequence (DNA): TGTGCCTGGAGTCCCCCGTTCACTGAAGCTTTCTTT. Residues: CAWSPPFTEAFF.

This clone came up a few times. This rearrangement joins TRBV5-1 to TRBJ2-1; the D gene is possibly TRBD1 (6 bases). The germline V gene has CDR1 SGHRS and CDR2 YFSETQ. Trimming cost V 6 bases and J 0 bases, with 13 bases left between them. This CDR3 region has 15 residues. The CDR3 loop is CASNSIGGSYNEQFF. The CDR3 coding sequence is TGCGCCAGCAATTCAATAGGGGGCTCCTACAATGAGCAGTTCTTC.

This clone was observed a few times. The chain has TRBV6-1 and TRBJ1-3; D possibly corresponds to TRBD1 (5 bases). The ends were cut back, 3 bases at V and 0 bases at J, with 15 bases in the middle. The CDR3 runs to 17 residues. From germline, CDR1 is MNHNS and CDR2 SASEGT. CDR3 coding DNA: TGTGCCAGCAGTGACCATCTAGGGGCCCGCTCTGGAAACACCATATATTTT. As protein: CASSDHLGARSGNTIYF.

This chain uses TRBV30 with TRBJ1-2; D is undetermined. The CDR3 is 11 amino acids. Germline-derived CDR1 and CDR2 are GTSNPN and SVGIG (reference sequence). V lost 2 bases and J 8 bases, leaving 9 bases between the germline ends. The CDR3 is CAWSPREGYTF. In DNA, the CDR3 is TGTGCCTGGAGTCCCCGAGAGGGCTACACCTTC.

This chain joins TRBV6-5 and TRBJ1-6, with D tentatively TRBD1 (5 bases). The CDR3 extends over 16 amino acids. Germline-derived CDR1 and CDR2 are MNHEY and SVGAGI. Trimming removed 0 bases from V and 7 bases from J, with 13 bases in between. The CDR3 bases are TGTGCCAGCAGTTACTCGGGGGGAGGGTTCAATTCACCCCTCCACTTT. Translating gives CASSYSGGGFNSPLHF.

V gene TRBV5-8 combines with J gene TRBJ2-5, with TRBD1 identical over 7 bases. With V trimmed by 3 bases and J by 4 bases, 9 bases remained unmatched. Germline assignment: CDR1 SGHTS and CDR2 YDEGEE. The CDR3 has 15 residues. The DNA of the CDR3 is TGTGCCAGCAGCTCGGATGGACAGGTCTCAGAGACCCAGTACTTC. It encodes CASSSDGQVSETQYF.

The J gene is TRBJ1-1, the V gene TRBV19; 9 positions agree with TRBD1. After removal of 6 bases from V and 3 bases from J, the junction contained 14 bases not matched to a gene. Germline CDR1 and CDR2: LNHDA and SQIVND (reference sequence). CDR3 length: 17 residues. The DNA for the CDR3 is TGTGCCAGTAGGAACCGACAGGGGGTGTACCCGGACACTGAAGCTTTCTTT. It translates to CASRNRQGVYPDTEAFF.

This clone was detected only once. The chain is built from TRBV5-4 and TRBJ2-7, with 10 bases matching TRBD1. Germline-derived CDR1 and CDR2 are SGHNT and YYREEE (reference sequence). CDR3 size: 15 residues. Trimming removed 3 bases from V and 3 bases from J; junction bases left unmatched: 6. CDR3 DNA sequence: TGTGCCAGCAGCTCTCCGGGACAGGGGAACTACGAGCAGTACTTC. It yields the protein CASSSPGQGNYEQYF.

This chain joins TRBV6-5 and TRBJ1-1; D is uncertain. V was cut by 0 bases and J by 2 bases, with 10 bases left in between. This CDR3 spans 15 amino acids. Germline V lookup: CDR1 MNHEY, CDR2 SVGAGI. For the CDR3, the DNA is TGTGCCAGCAGTTACTCGACGGGAATCAACACTGAAGCTTTCTTT. Its translation is CASSYSTGINTEAFF.